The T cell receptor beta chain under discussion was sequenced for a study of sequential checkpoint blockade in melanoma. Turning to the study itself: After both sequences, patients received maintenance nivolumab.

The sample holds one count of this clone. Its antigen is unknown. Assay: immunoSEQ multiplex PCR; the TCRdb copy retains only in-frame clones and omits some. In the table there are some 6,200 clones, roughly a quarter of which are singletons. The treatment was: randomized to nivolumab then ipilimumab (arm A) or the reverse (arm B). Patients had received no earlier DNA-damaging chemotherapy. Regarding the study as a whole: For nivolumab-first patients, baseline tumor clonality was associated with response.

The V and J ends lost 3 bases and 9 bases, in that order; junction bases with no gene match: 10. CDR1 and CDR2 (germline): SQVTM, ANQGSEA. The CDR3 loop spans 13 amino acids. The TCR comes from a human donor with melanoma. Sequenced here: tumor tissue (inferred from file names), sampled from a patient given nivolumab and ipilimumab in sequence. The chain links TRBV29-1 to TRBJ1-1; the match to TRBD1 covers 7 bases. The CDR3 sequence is CSVEVSLRGQAFF. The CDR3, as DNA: TGCAGCGTTGAGGTCTCCCTGAGGGGGCAAGCTTTCTTT.